A selection of T cell receptor beta chains follows, all from one sample in a study of CD8 T cells in Susac syndrome. One entry per CDR3 protein, called by TCRdb with MiXCR from the immunoSEQ multiplex PCR reads. This sample carries 150,000 to 200,000 distinct CDR3 sequences, about 93% of them seen once, and the ten largest clones take 0.1%. The sequenced material came from CD4+ T cells from PBMCs. These receptors were obtained from a human donor in good health. The CDR3 runs from the conserved cysteine through the conserved F or W. D genes are given only for firm matches. Size values are once, few and many counts, or a class for expanded clones, and some rows have none.

CDR3aa: CSARKGQQETQYF
CDR3nt: TGCAGTGCTCGTAAGGGACAGCAAGAGACCCAGTACTTC
abundance: NA
j_gene: TRBJ2-5
v_gene: TRBV20-1
d_gene: TRBD1

CDR3aa: CATGPGDARGEQYF
CDR3nt: TGTGCCACCGGGCCCGGGGACGCCCGAGGGGAGCAGTACTTC
abundance: NA
j_gene: TRBJ2-7
v_gene: TRBV28
d_gene: NA

CDR3aa: CSVGPGGPYEQYF
CDR3nt: TGCAGCGTTGGGCCAGGGGGTCCCTACGAGCAGTACTTC
abundance: NA
j_gene: TRBJ2-7
v_gene: TRBV29-1
d_gene: TRBD1

CDR3aa: CASSHQGEGNQPQHF
CDR3nt: TGCGCCAGCAGTCACCAGGGGGAGGGCAATCAGCCCCAGCATTTT
abundance: NA
j_gene: TRBJ1-5
v_gene: TRBV23-1
d_gene: TRBD1

CDR3aa: CASSQVPKTGRGNIQYF
CDR3nt: TGCGCCAGCAGCCAAGTTCCCAAGACAGGGCGTGGAAACATTCAGTACTTC
abundance: NA
j_gene: TRBJ2-4
v_gene: TRBV4-1
d_gene: TRBD1

CDR3aa: CASSSPPPSSYEQYF
CDR3nt: TGTGCCAGCAGCTCCCCTCCCCCCAGCTCCTACGAGCAGTACTTC
abundance: NA
j_gene: TRBJ2-7
v_gene: TRBV3-1
d_gene: NA

CDR3aa: CASRLDRGQFGYTF
CDR3nt: TGCGCCAGCCGCCTGGACAGGGGGCAGTTCGGCTACACCTTC
abundance: once
j_gene: TRBJ1-2
v_gene: TRBV10-2
d_gene: TRBD1

CDR3aa: CASSPTGGRWGYTF
CDR3nt: TGTGCCAGCAGCCCGACAGGGGGCAGATGGGGCTACACCTTC
abundance: NA
j_gene: TRBJ1-2
v_gene: TRBV13
d_gene: TRBD1

CDR3aa: CASSLEVATQYF
CDR3nt: TGCGCCAGCAGCTTGGAAGTGGCTACGCAGTATTTT
abundance: NA
j_gene: TRBJ2-3
v_gene: TRBV5-1
d_gene: NA

CDR3aa: CASSRGQGKTYEQYF
CDR3nt: TGTGCCAGCAGCAGGGGACAGGGGAAAACCTACGAGCAGTACTTC
abundance: NA
j_gene: TRBJ2-7
v_gene: TRBV7-2
d_gene: TRBD1

CDR3aa: CASSPRGTAGTQYF
CDR3nt: TGTGCCAGCAGTCCCCGTGGGACGGCGGGGACCCAGTACTTC
abundance: once
j_gene: TRBJ2-5
v_gene: TRBV28
d_gene: NA

CDR3aa: CASSYGTVEKLFF
CDR3nt: TGTGCCAGCAGTTACGGGACGGTCGAAAAACTGTTTTTT
abundance: NA
j_gene: TRBJ1-4
v_gene: TRBV6-5
d_gene: NA

CDR3aa: CASSLGQGNGYTF
CDR3nt: TGTGCCAGCAGCCTGGGACAGGGAAATGGCTACACCTTC
abundance: once
j_gene: TRBJ1-2
v_gene: TRBV3-1
d_gene: TRBD1

CDR3aa: CASSAEGQTNQPQHF
CDR3nt: TGTGCCAGCAGTGCAGAGGGACAGACTAATCAGCCCCAGCATTTT
abundance: NA
j_gene: TRBJ1-5
v_gene: TRBV12-3/TRBV12-4
d_gene: TRBD1

CDR3aa: CSAREGAIPRDTQYF
CDR3nt: TGCAGTGCTAGAGAGGGGGCTATCCCGAGAGATACGCAGTATTTT
abundance: NA
j_gene: TRBJ2-3
v_gene: TRBV20-1
d_gene: NA

CDR3aa: CASSQKPSEQYF
CDR3nt: TGTGCCAGTAGTCAAAAGCCGAGCGAGCAGTACTTC
abundance: NA
j_gene: TRBJ2-7
v_gene: TRBV19
d_gene: NA

CDR3aa: CSVVTGAETQYF
CDR3nt: TGCAGCGTTGTAACTGGGGCCGAGACCCAGTACTTC
abundance: NA
j_gene: TRBJ2-5
v_gene: TRBV29-1
d_gene: NA

CDR3aa: CASSPPGHTVEKLFF
CDR3nt: TGTGCCAGCAGCCCTCCGGGACACACGGTCGAAAAACTGTTTTTT
abundance: NA
j_gene: TRBJ1-4
v_gene: TRBV7-9
d_gene: NA

CDR3aa: CASSYPRRSAVGELFF
CDR3nt: TGTGCCAGCAGTTACCCGCGGAGGTCGGCGGTGGGGGAGCTGTTTTTT
abundance: NA
j_gene: TRBJ2-2
v_gene: TRBV6-5
d_gene: NA

CDR3aa: CASSLRGPARLGTEASF
CDR3nt: TGTGCCAGCAGCTTAAGGGGGCCAGCGCGTTTGGGAACTGAAGCTTCCTTT
abundance: NA
j_gene: TRBJ1-1
v_gene: TRBV7-2
d_gene: TRBD1

CDR3aa: CASSLPGTAPREQYF
CDR3nt: TGTGCCAGCAGTTTACCCGGGACAGCTCCGAGGGAGCAGTACTTC
abundance: few
j_gene: TRBJ2-7
v_gene: TRBV27
d_gene: TRBD1

CDR3aa: CASSQGTVNNQPQHF
CDR3nt: TGTGCCAGCAGTCAAGGGACAGTGAACAATCAGCCCCAGCATTTT
abundance: NA
j_gene: TRBJ1-5
v_gene: TRBV12-3/TRBV12-4
d_gene: TRBD1

CDR3aa: CASKRTGVGYGYTF
CDR3nt: TGTGCCAGCAAGCGGACAGGGGTAGGCTATGGCTACACCTTC
abundance: NA
j_gene: TRBJ1-2
v_gene: TRBV6-1
d_gene: TRBD1

CDR3aa: CASSAGLAGGGDTQYF
CDR3nt: TGTGCCAGCAGCGCGGGACTAGCGGGGGGTGGAGATACGCAGTATTTT
abundance: NA
j_gene: TRBJ2-3
v_gene: TRBV5-4
d_gene: TRBD2

CDR3aa: CASSLKLGTSPLHF
CDR3nt: TGTGCCAGCAGCTTAAAATTAGGCACTTCACCCCTCCACTTT
abundance: NA
j_gene: TRBJ1-6
v_gene: TRBV7-6
d_gene: NA

CDR3aa: CASRRTSGADTQYF
CDR3nt: TGTGCCAGCAGAAGGACTAGCGGGGCAGATACGCAGTATTTT
abundance: NA
j_gene: TRBJ2-3
v_gene: TRBV27
d_gene: TRBD2

CDR3aa: CASRPARGGWSKTQYF
CDR3nt: TGTGCCAGCAGACCTGCCCGGGGGGGGTGGTCGAAGACCCAGTACTTC
abundance: NA
j_gene: TRBJ2-5
v_gene: TRBV6-1
d_gene: TRBD2

CDR3aa: CASSYRTDTEAFF
CDR3nt: TGTGCCAGCAGTTACAGGACCGACACTGAAGCTTTCTTT
abundance: NA
j_gene: TRBJ1-1
v_gene: TRBV6-5
d_gene: NA

CDR3aa: CAWRAGAGWGSPLHF
CDR3nt: TGTGCCTGGAGGGCAGGGGCCGGATGGGGTTCACCCCTCCACTTT
abundance: NA
j_gene: TRBJ1-6
v_gene: TRBV30
d_gene: NA

CDR3aa: CASLPPAGNEQFF
CDR3nt: TGTGCCAGCCTCCCTCCGGCGGGGAATGAGCAGTTCTTC
abundance: NA
j_gene: TRBJ2-1
v_gene: TRBV28
d_gene: NA

CDR3aa: CASSLPRGSEQYF
CDR3nt: TGTGCCAGCAGCCTCCCCCGAGGGTCCGAGCAGTACTTC
abundance: NA
j_gene: TRBJ2-7
v_gene: TRBV5-4
d_gene: NA